These T cell receptor beta chains were read from a single sample in a study of blood T cells in healthy people across ages. Using its own MiXCR run on the 5' RACE reads, TCRdb lists one record per CDR3 protein. The repertoire holds approximately 800,000 distinct CDR3 sequences, with approximately 55% as singletons. Material: blood. These receptors all come from a man at least 80 years old in good health. The CDR3 runs from the conserved cysteine through the conserved F or W. A D gene is named only where the DNA matches it firmly. Not all rows give a size; the values are once, few, many and, for expanded clones, a class.

clone_size j_call d_call v_call cdr3_aa cdr3_nt
. TRBJ1-4 TRBD1 TRBV7-2 CASQRGQGEKLFF TGTGCCAGCCAAAGGGGGCAGGGTGAAAAACTGTTTTTT
few TRBJ2-1 TRBD1 TRBV5-1 CASSSGQVGNEQFF TGCGCCAGCAGCTCAGGACAGGTTGGCAATGAGCAGTTCTTC
. TRBJ2-7 . TRBV6-6 CVSREGGSYEQYF TGTGTCAGCAGGGAAGGAGGGTCTTACGAGCAGTACTTC
. TRBJ2-7 TRBD2 TRBV2 CASSAPVAGGKDEQYF TGTGCCAGCAGTGCCCCGGTAGCGGGAGGGAAGGACGAGCAGTACTTC
few TRBJ2-1 . TRBV28 CASSSQGPRNEQFF TGTGCCAGCAGTTCCCAGGGCCCAAGGAATGAGCAGTTCTTC
. TRBJ1-2 . TRBV2 CASRSPGAPRNYGYTF TGTGCCAGCAGGTCACCGGGGGCCCCACGGAACTATGGCTACACCTTC
. TRBJ2-7 . TRBV3-1 CASAPATLVSSYEQYF TGTGCCAGCGCCCCGGCCACTCTAGTTAGCTCCTACGAGCAGTACTTC
many TRBJ2-7 . TRBV2 CASGGAHEQYF TGTGCCAGCGGGGGGGCCCACGAGCAGTACTTC
once TRBJ2-7 . TRBV5-5 CASSSEQGLLGEQYF TGTGCCAGCAGTTCCGAGCAGGGGTTGTTAGGCGAGCAGTACTTC
. TRBJ2-2 TRBD2 TRBV20-1 CSARLPGGHTGELFF TGCAGTGCTAGACTCCCGGGGGGGCACACCGGGGAGCTGTTTTTT
. TRBJ2-7 TRBD2 TRBV6-5 CASSYRLAGGNEQYF TGTGCCAGCAGTTACAGGCTAGCGGGAGGTAACGAGCAGTACTTC
many TRBJ2-3 . TRBV29-1 CSVGQPVGGTDTQYF TGCAGCGTTGGGCAACCGGTCGGGGGCACAGATACGCAGTATTTT
. TRBJ1-2 TRBD1 TRBV29-1 CSVKLDRVDGYTF TGCAGCGTTAAACTAGACAGGGTTGATGGCTACACCTTC
few TRBJ1-2 . TRBV20-1 CSATGLNYGYTF TGCAGTGCTACGGGTCTTAACTATGGCTACACCTTC
. TRBJ2-3 . TRBV6-1 CASRADFPGTDTQYF TGTGCCAGCAGGGCTGACTTTCCTGGCACAGATACGCAGTATTTT
few TRBJ2-1 TRBD2 TRBV7-2 CASSLWVTSGYNEQFF TGTGCCAGCAGCTTATGGGTGACTAGCGGATACAATGAGCAGTTCTTC
once TRBJ2-1 . TRBV20-1 CSARDPGPPLGEQFF TGCAGTGCTAGAGATCCGGGACCACCCCTGGGTGAGCAGTTCTTC
few TRBJ2-7 TRBD2 TRBV29-1 CSVGGVGDEQYF TGCAGCGTGGGAGGGGTTGGTGACGAGCAGTACTTC
. TRBJ2-1 . TRBV25-1 CASSEYSGQDYNEQFF TGTGCCAGCAGTGAATACTCGGGACAAGACTACAATGAGCAGTTCTTC
. TRBJ1-2 . TRBV6-5 CASSIELMGGYTF TGTGCCAGCAGTATAGAGCTTATGGGGGGCTACACCTTC
many TRBJ2-7 . TRBV4-1 CASSPILVSYEQYF TGCGCCAGCAGCCCCATACTAGTTTCCTACGAGCAGTACTTC
. TRBJ2-5 . TRBV27 CASSFVPVPYNEQYF TGTGCCAGCAGTTTTGTCCCAGTCCCCTACAATGAGCAGTACTTC
. TRBJ1-3 . TRBV7-2 CASSLAGGSGNTIYF TGTGCCAGCAGCTTAGCGGGGGGCTCTGGAAACACCATATATTTT
few TRBJ1-5 . TRBV27 CASGRGFSNQPQHF TGTGCCAGCGGCCGGGGGTTTAGCAATCAGCCCCAGCATTTT
. TRBJ2-7 . TRBV15 CATSRETDSSYEQYF TGTGCCACCAGCAGAGAGACGGACAGCTCCTACGAGCAGTACTTC
. TRBJ2-1 TRBD2 TRBV20-1 CSAEGTSGYNEQFF TGCAGTGCTGAGGGGACTAGCGGCTACAATGAGCAGTTCTTC
. TRBJ2-1 . TRBV27 CASSLSLAGGPYNEQFF TGTGCCAGCAGTTTATCGTTGGCAGGGGGGCCCTACAATGAGCAGTTCTTC
. TRBJ1-2 TRBD1 TRBV10-3 CAISRGQGANGYTF TGTGCCATCAGTAGAGGACAGGGGGCGAATGGCTACACCTTC
. TRBJ2-1 . TRBV30 CAWSVWSGLADNEQFF TGTGCCTGGAGTGTATGGTCAGGTCTAGCTGACAATGAGCAGTTCTTC
few TRBJ2-5 . TRBV12-3/TRBV12-4 CASSSTEEETQYF TGTGCCAGCAGTTCGACGGAAGAAGAGACCCAGTACTTC
few TRBJ2-7 TRBD1 TRBV28 CASTAPQGQGREQYF TGTGCCAGCACCGCCCCACAGGGGCAGGGACGCGAGCAGTACTTC
. TRBJ2-1 . TRBV11-1 CASSSRERGSWNNEQFF TGTGCCAGCAGCTCGCGCGAGAGGGGCAGTTGGAACAATGAGCAGTTCTTC
. TRBJ2-3 . TRBV2 CASSERDSSRYAYF TGTGCCAGCAGTGAACGGGACTCCTCCAGATACGCGTATTTT
. TRBJ2-4 TRBD2 TRBV4-3 CASSQDPGTSGGTKNIQYF TGCGCCAGCAGCCAAGATCCCGGGACTAGCGGGGGAACCAAAAACATTCAGTACTTC
once TRBJ1-2 . TRBV29-1 CSVLDPPLLFGYTF TGCAGCGTTCTTGATCCACCCCTGTTATTTGGCTACACCTTC
. TRBJ2-1 . TRBV6-2/TRBV6-3 CASSYPRTEREQFF TGTGCCAGCAGTTACCCCCGGACCGAGCGTGAGCAGTTCTTC
. TRBJ2-3 . TRBV5-1 CASSLADFTSTDTQYF TGCGCCAGCAGCTTGGCGGACTTTACTAGCACAGATACGCAGTATTTT
. TRBJ2-7 TRBD1 TRBV20-1 CSARRDRVSYEQYF TGCAGTGCTCGCCGGGACAGGGTTTCCTACGAGCAGTACTTC
once TRBJ2-3 . TRBV5-1 CASSSTILTGDTQYF TGCGCCAGCAGCTCAACTATACTGACCGGAGATACGCAGTATTTT
. TRBJ2-1 . TRBV4-2 CTSTSTLNEQFF TGTACCAGCACCTCCACTCTCAATGAGCAGTTCTTC
few TRBJ1-2 . TRBV3-1 CASSQDLVNYGYTF TGTGCCAGCAGCCAAGATCTTGTTAACTATGGCTACACCTTC
. TRBJ2-5 . TRBV12-3/TRBV12-4 CASTTYPQTQYF TGTGCCAGCACCACCTACCCACAGACCCAGTACTTC
. TRBJ2-3 TRBD1 TRBV7-6 CASSRTGGGPDTQYF TGTGCCAGCAGTCGGACAGGGGGCGGCCCAGATACGCAGTATTTT
. TRBJ2-3 TRBD2 TRBV7-2 CASSLASTSGSTDTQYF TGTGCCAGCAGCTTAGCTTCGACTAGCGGGAGTACAGATACGCAGTATTTT
. TRBJ1-1 . TRBV2 CARRSTTVEAFF TGTGCCAGACGGAGTACGACAGTTGAAGCTTTCTTT
. TRBJ2-1 TRBD2 TRBV14 CASSGTSGTLYNEQFF TGTGCCAGCAGCGGGACTAGCGGGACGCTCTACAATGAGCAGTTCTTC
. TRBJ2-3 . TRBV20-1 CSARVPGGTDTQYF TGCAGTGCCCGCGTGCCGGGGGGCACAGATACGCAGTATTTT
. TRBJ2-5 . TRBV24-1 CVTGDGAQETQYF TGTGTCACCGGAGACGGGGCCCAAGAGACCCAGTACTTC
. TRBJ2-1 TRBD2 TRBV28 CASLAGGTYNEQFF TGTGCCAGCTTGGCGGGAGGCACCTACAATGAGCAGTTCTTC